This T cell receptor beta chain was sequenced for a study of technical replicates of blood from a handful of donors. Trimming left V 0 bases short and J 2 bases short, with 9 bases between. Per the germline V gene, CDR1 is SGHAT and CDR2 is FQNNGV. This CDR3 is built from 15 residues. Libraries were prepared by immunoSEQ multiplex PCR; TCRdb keeps only in-frame clonotypes and omits some of them. The repertoire has around 83,000 clones, 80% to 95% of them found once; the top ten carry 0.39%. The V call is TRBV11-2, the J call TRBJ2-3; unclear D gene. The source is a human donor in good health. Some clones in this sample may be carry-over from other donors' samples. The specimen sequenced was T cells isolated from PBMCs. CDR3 residues: CASSLDPGYTDTQYF. The CDR3 nucleotides are TGTGCCAGCAGCTTAGATCCAGGATACACAGATACGCAGTATTTT.